The 8 T cell receptor beta chains below all came from one sample that was sequenced in a study of naive and memory T cell subsets. The beta constant-region primer was an equimolar mix of two oligonucleotides covering TRBC1 and TRBC2. Each CDR3 protein gets one entry after TCRdb re-called the UMI-ligation and nested PCR reads with MiXCR. The sample includes 130,000 to 150,000 distinct CDR3 sequences, about 15% seen only once; the top ten take around 0.14%. The specimen was naive CD4+ T cells from blood. The receptors were gathered from a human donor in good health.

Here the CDR3 DNA reads TGTGCCAGCACCCAGGGCTTGGCAGGAGGTTTTGCGGGAGGGCCCAAAAACATTCAGTACTTC. Translation gives CASTQGLAGGFAGGPKNIQYF. The chain links TRBV7-8 to TRBJ2-4; 9 nucleotides align to TRBD2. The germline V gene has CDR1 SGHVS and CDR2 FQNEAQ. This CDR3 spans 21 amino acids. V lost 7 bases to trimming and J lost 2 bases; unmatched junction nucleotides: 24. Variable domain in full (rest from reference TRBV7-8 and TRBJ2-4): GAGVSQSPRYKVAKRGQDVALRCDPISGHVSLFWYQQALGQGPEFLTYFQNEAQLDKSGLPSDRFFAERPEGSVSTLKIQRTQQEDSAVYLCASTQGLAGGFAGGPKNIQYFGAGTRLSVL.

The rearrangement joins TRBV7-9 to TRBJ2-7, with D perhaps being TRBD1 or TRBD2 (5 bases each). Trimming pared 5 bases from V and 4 bases from J, leaving 15 bases between. Germline V gene data show CDR1 as SEHNR and CDR2 as FQNEAQ (reference sequence). This CDR3 region has 14 residues. Here the CDR3 reads CASSLPGRFYEQYF. The CDR3 bases are TGTGCCAGCAGCCTCCCGGGACGCTTTTACGAGCAGTACTTC.

This clonotype was seen more than once but under ten times. The V call is TRBV5-5, the J call TRBJ2-1; D is uncertain. From germline, CDR1 is SGHKS and CDR2 YYEKEE (reference sequence). There are 13 residues in the CDR3. The V gene lost 2 bases and the J gene lost 5 bases, with 8 bases spanning the gap. The CDR3 loop is CASSFLSDNEQFF. The CDR3 region has the DNA TGTGCCAGCAGCTTTCTAAGTGACAATGAGCAGTTCTTC.

In its sample, this clonotype was seen a few times. The chain uses TRBV12-3 or TRBV12-4 and TRBJ2-6, with D possibly being TRBD2 (6 bases). The CDR3 covers 14 residues. V was shortened by 5 bases and J by 1 base, with 6 bases between the two germline ends. CDR3 residues: CASSRGSGANVLTF. For the CDR3, the DNA is TGTGCCAGCAGTCGGGGGTCTGGGGCCAACGTCCTGACTTTC.

V gene TRBV29-1 combines with J gene TRBJ2-3; 7 bases fit TRBD2. CDR3 length: 13 residues. The V and J ends lost 7 bases and 7 bases, in that order; junction bases with no gene match: 11. The germline V gene has CDR1 SQVTM and CDR2 ANQGSEA. CDR3 sequence (DNA): TGCAGCGGAGATGGGGGAGGGCCTTATACGCAGTATTTT. It yields the protein CSGDGGGPYTQYF.

This clonotype was recorded a few times. The V call is TRBV29-1, the J call TRBJ1-1; TRBD1 matches 8 bases. V was pared by 5 bases and J by 5 bases, with 16 bases of the junction left unmatched. CDR1 and CDR2 from the germline V gene are SQVTM and ANQGSEA. The CDR3 runs to 16 residues. Here the CDR3 reads CSVPRDRGRSGTEAFF. For the CDR3, the DNA is TGCAGCGTTCCCCGAGACAGGGGACGAAGCGGGACTGAAGCTTTCTTT. Combining the CDR3 with reference TRBV29-1 and TRBJ1-1 gives the whole variable domain SAVISQKPSRDICQRGTSLTIQCQVDSQVTMMFWYRQQPGQSLTLIATANQGSEATYESGFVIDKFPISRPNLTFSTLTVSNMSPEDSSIYLCSVPRDRGRSGTEAFFGQGTRLTVV.

This clonotype was observed a few times. V usage is TRBV9 and J usage is TRBJ2-5; D not resolved. Per the germline V gene, CDR1 is SGDLS and CDR2 is YYNGEE. With 0 bases removed from V and 2 bases from J, the gap between germline ends came to 8 bases. This CDR3 contains 14 residues. CDR3 sequence reads: CASSVGYAQETQYF. Written as DNA, the CDR3 is TGTGCCAGCAGCGTAGGGTATGCTCAAGAGACCCAGTACTTC.

This clonotype was counted a few times. The chain links TRBV7-2 to TRBJ2-1, with D hard to call. Trimming left V 2 bases short and J 3 bases short, with 17 bases between. Germline V gene lookup returns CDR1 SGHTA and CDR2 FQGNSA. CDR3 size: 17 residues. In DNA form, the CDR3 reads TGTGCCAGCAGCTTATTGGGTGGCCTAGGAATCTACAATGAGCAGTTCTTC. Its protein product is CASSLLGGLGIYNEQFF.